One and the same sample provided the 21 T cell receptor beta chains below, sequenced in a study of T cells after yellow fever vaccination. MiXCR, run by TCRdb on the 5' RACE reads, gives a single entry per CDR3 protein. The profile shows some 250,000 distinct CDR3 sequences, about 3.7% of them singletons. Sequencing used PBMCs, obtained 15 days after the yellow fever booster vaccination. The receptors were sampled from a man between 18 and 29 years old who received the YFV17D yellow fever vaccine.

This clonotype appeared many times. The DNA of the CDR3 is TGTGCCAGCAGCTTGCCCAGTAACAGTGCGGGACGCCCGCAGTACTTC. It is translated as CASSLPSNSAGRPQYF. The gene calls are TRBV5-8 and TRBJ2-7; the D gene is possibly TRBD2 (6 bases). The germline gives CDR1 SGHTS, CDR2 YDEGEE. CDR3 size: 16 residues. The germline V and J ends were trimmed by 1 base and 9 bases, with 23 bases remaining between them.

This clonotype was detected a few times. The chain uses TRBV18 and TRBJ2-7; D gene ambiguous. Trimming removed 8 bases from V and 0 bases from J, with 5 bases in between. This CDR3 has 11 residues. Germline V lookup: CDR1 KGHSH, CDR2 LQKENI. The CDR3 DNA sequence: TGTGCCAGCGGGGACTCCTACGAGCAGTACTTC. It codes for CASGDSYEQYF. Using reference TRBV18 and TRBJ2-7 for the parts outside the CDR3, the full variable domain is NAGVMQNPRHLVRRRGQEARLRCSPMKGHSHVYWYRQLPEEGLKFMVYLQKENIIDESGMPKERFSAEFPKEGPSILRIQQVVRGDSAAYFCASGDSYEQYFGPGTRLTVT.

This clonotype was counted ten times or more. The chain couples TRBV5-1 to TRBJ1-1; 8 bases align to TRBD1. V dropped 3 bases and J dropped 4; count of bases not matched to a gene: 11. The CDR3 spans 16 residues. Germline loops: CDR1 SGHRS, CDR2 YFSETQ. CDR3 residues: CASSSGQGQASTEAFF. CDR3 sequence (DNA): TGCGCCAGCAGCTCCGGACAGGGACAGGCGAGCACTGAAGCTTTCTTT.

This clonotype was recorded at least ten times. The gene calls are TRBV5-1 and TRBJ1-1; TRBD1 aligns across 7 bases. CDR3 size: 15 residues. CDR1 and CDR2 (germline): SGHRS, YFSETQ. Trimming cost V 5 bases and J 2 bases; bases outside gene matches: 9. This chain's CDR3 is CASRAGGGGNTEAFF. The DNA of the CDR3 is TGCGCCAGCAGGGCAGGGGGAGGGGGTAACACTGAAGCTTTCTTT.

This clonotype has ten or more counts. The chain combines TRBV18 with TRBJ1-5; TRBD1 aligns across 9 bases. CDR3 length equals 15 residues. Trimming took 6 bases from V and 4 from J; bases not matched to a gene: 7. Germline lookup yields CDR1 KGHSH and CDR2 LQKENI. The DNA of the CDR3 is TGTGCCAGCTCCGCCGGGACAGGGTGGAATCAGCCCCAGCATTTT. It codes for CASSAGTGWNQPQHF. The entire variable domain, with the rest obtained from reference TRBV18 and TRBJ1-5, is as follows: NAGVMQNPRHLVRRRGQEARLRCSPMKGHSHVYWYRQLPEEGLKFMVYLQKENIIDESGMPKERFSAEFPKEGPSILRIQQVVRGDSAAYFCASSAGTGWNQPQHFGDGTRLSIL.

At least ten counts were recorded for this clonotype. The chain recombines TRBV27 with TRBJ2-7, with 8 bases identical to TRBD2. The CDR3 spans 16 residues. Germline V gene lookup returns CDR1 MNHEY and CDR2 SMNVEV (reference sequence). V gave up 6 bases and J gave up 0 bases; unmatched junction bases: 10. The CDR3 DNA is TGTGCCAGCAGGCCGTTAGGAGCGGGGGCCTCCTACGAGCAGTACGTC. Its translation: CASRPLGAGASYEQYV.

This clonotype is deemed medium-sized. The gene calls are TRBV7-2 and TRBJ2-7; 7 nucleotides align to TRBD2. CDR3 length: 15 residues. Germline V gives CDR1 SGHTA, CDR2 FQGNSA. The V gene end was trimmed by 4 bases and the J gene end by 4 bases; junction bases not matched to a gene: 10. The CDR3 here is CASSYEGGGNYEQYF. The CDR3 DNA reads as TGTGCCAGCAGCTACGAGGGCGGGGGAAATTACGAGCAGTACTTC.

This clonotype was seen at least ten times. The rearrangement joins TRBV7-2 to TRBJ1-2; D gene unclear. There are 14 residues in the CDR3. V dropped 1 base and J dropped 0 bases, with 6 bases sitting between them. The germline V gene encodes CDR1 SGHTA and CDR2 FQGNSA. CDR3 in DNA: TGTGCCAGCAGCTTAGAGGACGCTAACTATGGCTACACCTTC. It encodes CASSLEDANYGYTF.

In this sample, this clonotype turned up many times. This chain joins TRBV3-1 and TRBJ2-5; 10 bases align to TRBD2. Germline CDR1 and CDR2: LGHDT and YNNKEL (reference sequence). V shed 5 bases, J shed 3 bases, and the junction held 9 bases outside the gene matches. The CDR3 contains 16 residues. The CDR3 protein is CASSTRTSGPKETQYF. The CDR3 coding sequence is TGTGCCAGCAGCACCCGGACTAGCGGACCGAAAGAGACCCAGTACTTC.

This clonotype was counted at least ten times. The rearrangement joins TRBV7-3 to TRBJ2-2; D might be TRBD2 (6 bases). Trimming removed 6 bases from V and 5 bases from J, with 31 bases in between. Germline CDR1 is SGHTA and CDR2 is FQGTGA. The CDR3 has 20 residues. CDR3: CASRVAPRAGDWRGTGELFF. The CDR3 DNA reads TGTGCCAGCAGAGTCGCGCCCCGAGCCGGTGACTGGAGGGGAACCGGGGAGCTGTTTTTT. The whole variable domain, remainder taken from reference TRBV7-3 and TRBJ2-2, is GAGVSQTPSNKVTEKGKYVELRCDPISGHTALYWYRQSLGQGPEFLIYFQGTGAADDSGLPNDRFFAVRPEGSVSTLKIQRTERGDSAVYLCASRVAPRAGDWRGTGELFFGEGSRLTVL.

Many counts were recorded for this clonotype. The chain couples TRBV3-1 to TRBJ2-5; 10 bases map to TRBD1. V was clipped by 4 bases and J by 2 bases; unmatched bases: 16. The germline V gene has CDR1 LGHDT and CDR2 YNNKEL (reference sequence). This CDR3 is 19 amino acids long. The CDR3 region has the DNA TGTGCCAGCAGCCCGATTGGGACAGGGGCTACACAATTTCAAGAGACCCAGTACTTC. This sequence encodes CASSPIGTGATQFQETQYF.

Many counts were recorded for this clonotype. The rearrangement uses TRBV20-1 and TRBJ2-7, with a possible D match to TRBD1 (6 bases). The V gene's germline CDR1 is DFQATT and CDR2 SNEGSKA (reference sequence). This CDR3 is built from 12 residues. CDR3 nucleotides: TGCACCGGGACATCACTATCCTACGAGCAGTACGTC. As protein: CTGTSLSYEQYV.

This clonotype was picked up many times. The chain recombines TRBV12-3 or TRBV12-4 with TRBJ2-3, with D perhaps matching TRBD2 (5 bases). This CDR3 is 15 amino acids long. The V end was cut by 7 bases, the J end by 5 bases, with 19 bases between. As DNA, the CDR3 is TGTGCCAGCACCCAAAATCAAGTAGGAGGAGATACGCAGTATTTT. Its translation: CASTQNQVGGDTQYF.

Many counts were recorded for this clonotype. The chain combines TRBV7-9 with TRBJ2-4, with D hard to call. Germline lookup yields CDR1 SEHNR and CDR2 FQNEAQ (reference sequence). CDR3 length: 15 residues. Trimming took off 0 bases at V and 2 bases at J, with 8 bases between the two ends. CDR3 in amino acids: CASSLARRTKNIQYF. CDR3 coding DNA: TGTGCCAGCAGCTTAGCTAGACGGACCAAAAACATTCAGTACTTC.

This clonotype occurred many times. This sequence joins TRBV15 and TRBJ2-5; perhaps TRBD1 as D (6 bases). Trimming removed 1 base at V and 5 bases at J, with 11 bases between. Germline V gives CDR1 LNHNV, CDR2 YYDKDF (reference sequence). The CDR3 contains 14 residues. CDR3 coding DNA: TGTGCCACCAGCAGAGGAGGGACACTGGAGACCCAGTACTTC. Translation gives CATSRGGTLETQYF.

The V and J genes are TRBV7-9 and TRBJ1-2; no definite D call. V lost 5 bases and J lost 4, with 14 bases in between. The CDR3 covers 14 residues. Germline lookup yields CDR1 SEHNR and CDR2 FQNEAQ (reference sequence). CDR3 residues: CASSKEDPFYGYTF. In DNA, the CDR3 is TGTGCCAGCAGCAAAGAGGACCCCTTCTATGGCTACACCTTC.

This clonotype was seen many times. CDR3 loop: CASSELAGGPDTQYF. Here the CDR3 DNA reads TGTGCCAGCAGTGAACTAGCGGGGGGGCCAGATACGCAGTATTTT. The chain has TRBV6-1 and TRBJ2-3; 12 nucleotides match TRBD2. The CDR3 length is 15 residues. Germline-derived CDR1 and CDR2 are MNHNS and SASEGT. V gave up 2 bases and J gave up 4 bases; unmatched junction bases: 1.

This clonotype was seen at least ten times. The chain uses TRBV5-1 and TRBJ2-3, with D unclear. The CDR3 extends over 14 amino acids. Deletions cut 0 bases from V and 2 bases from J, with 7 bases between. The germline V gene encodes CDR1 SGHRS and CDR2 YFSETQ. CDR3 sequence: CASSLDFSTDTQYF. DNA of the CDR3: TGCGCCAGCAGCTTGGACTTTTCCACAGATACGCAGTATTTT. The full variable domain, completed using reference TRBV5-1 and TRBJ2-3, is KAGVTQTPRYLIKTRGQQVTLSCSPISGHRSVSWYQQTPGQGLQFLFEYFSETQRNKGNFPGRFSGRQFSNSRSEMNVSTLELGDSALYLCASSLDFSTDTQYFGPGTRLTVL.

At least ten counts were recorded for this clonotype. J is TRBJ2-2 and V is TRBV30; 8 nucleotides align to TRBD1. Looked up from germline, CDR1 is GTSNPN and CDR2 is SVGIG (reference sequence). V shed 7 bases, J shed 4 bases, and the junction held 5 bases outside the gene matches. The CDR3 is made up of 13 amino acids. CDR3 region: CAFGQGGTGELFF. CDR3 nucleotide sequence: TGTGCCTTTGGACAGGGCGGCACCGGGGAGCTGTTTTTT.

At least ten counts were recorded for this clonotype. The J gene is TRBJ2-7, the V gene TRBV4-3; D remains unclear. V dropped 1 base and J dropped 1 base, with 11 bases sitting between them. The CDR3 runs to 15 residues. The germline CDR1 and CDR2 sequences are LGHNA and YSLEER. The CDR3 protein is CASSQGVSASYEQYV. CDR3 nucleotide sequence: TGCGCCAGCAGCCAAGGTGTCTCGGCTTCCTACGAGCAGTACGTC.

This clonotype was picked up many times. The CDR3 here is CASSLGGTVGTQYF. The CDR3 region has the DNA TGTGCCAGCAGTTTAGGTGGGACCGTTGGGACCCAGTACTTC. The chain has TRBV28 and TRBJ2-5, with D perhaps TRBD1 or TRBD2 (5 bases each). Germline CDR1 reads MDHEN; CDR2 reads SYDVKM. The V gene lost 2 bases and the J gene lost 7 bases, with 14 bases spanning the gap. The CDR3 contains 14 residues.